What follows describes a single T cell receptor (beta chain). Which antigen it targets is not known. Base qualities are not recorded, but no much larger clone differs from it by a single base. Donors were healthy HIV-negative adults with no recently reported acute infections or vaccinations. All donors were Caucasian adults living in Nashville, Tennessee, USA. Magnetic negative selection was used to enrich CD4+ T cells, after which naive cells were positively selected on CD45RA and the negative fraction became the memory subset. Blood was collected by leukapheresis, and PBMCs were isolated by Ficoll-Histopaque density gradient centrifugation and then cryopreserved in liquid nitrogen vapor phase. Analytical flow cytometry was used to check the purity and quantity of every magnetically sorted T cell population. Genomic DNA was isolated from each sorted fraction and quantified by UV absorbance on a Nanodrop 2000c.

This record comes from a study of shared clonotypes between healthy human individuals (dated by TCRdb to about 2020). Context from the whole study: A few men and a couple of women, aged 18 to 49 years, made up the cohort. The study deeply sequenced blood TCR repertoires of 5 or 6 healthy adults to estimate repertoire size and the extent of clonotype sharing between individuals. Libraries were prepared and TCR repertoires were sequenced by different laboratories using diverse techniques, in order to increase sequencing depth and limit assay-specific biases. Between about 0.94 and 10 billion PBMCs per donor were obtained by leukapheresis. For each donor, CD4 naive and CD4 memory were each given three plates, CD8 naive was given two plates, and CD8 memory was given one plate. General findings and caveats noted by the study authors: Because the study included a small number of donors, the genetic and exposure-history diversity represented was limited. Pairwise subsampling indicated that sequencing depth was expected to affect the degree of clonotype sharing among donors. Only blood was sampled, and tissue TCR repertoires likely differ from those in blood. Even with the large sequencing depth, rarefaction of the sorted-subset datasets indicated that sequencing was incomplete. Compared with non-shared clonotypes, the clonotypes found in all four sorted-subset donors had higher generation probabilities. Across four donors, roughly 5% of naive CD4, roughly 3.8% of naive CD8, approximately 2.5% of memory CD4, and about 0.4% of memory CD8 clonotypes were shared. Larger estimated clonotype richness was generally found for naive subsets than for memory subsets.

CDR1 SGHRS and CDR2 YFSETQ were looked up in the germline V gene. V is cut by 0 bases and J by 1 base, and the space between the germline ends is 10 bases. The CDR3, from cysteine to phenylalanine, totals 15 residues. Just the 45-base CDR3 DNA is kept, in frame starting at base 1. Using the deep immunoSEQ assay, multiplex PCR amplified TCR CDR3 regions from genomic DNA. Extracted genomic DNA from each cell subset was distributed evenly across all wells of several immunoSEQ 96-well plates, and each plate was treated as a replicate. Each replicate PCR for sorted subsets received about 210 ng genomic DNA, equal to roughly 29,000 T cell genomes. Purified libraries were measured with a Qubit 3.0 fluorometer, size-checked on a Bioanalyzer 2100, and measured again with the KAPA Library Quantification kit. Every immunoSEQ 96-well plate was sequenced on a dedicated single-read 150-cycle Illumina NextSeq 550 flow cell. For the original study's pipeline: Because the immunoSEQ output included only junctional sequences and no quality scores, the filtering could not be the same as the filtering used for full-length reads. To assign V/J genes and CDR3, sequences were annotated using PyIR, a Python wrapper for IgBLAST v1.9, with IMGT germline references. Any read was removed if the V/J assignment was weak (E-value above 1e-6), the CDR3 was missing, or the read contained stop codons, out-of-frame junctions, or ambiguous translated residues. V3J clonotypes were defined by identical inferred V gene, J gene, and CDR3 amino acid sequence. The percentage overlap between two repertoires was calculated by dividing the number of shared unique clonotypes by the size of the smaller repertoire. Three approaches were used to assess repertoire richness: RTK rarefaction, the Chao1 estimator, and Recon v2.1 estimates of unobserved clonotypes. Generation probabilities were computed with OLGA for all TCRbeta clonotypes obtained by the gDNA method from several donors. Drawn from immuneACCESS, this table holds only the in-frame rearrangements with V and J called that TCRdb kept. Clones are partly lost; checked studies trace under half to an unresolved V gene and leave the rest unexplained. V and J calls and clone size are given by that table; D and trimming were obtained from the DNA. The sample includes more than 1.2 million clones, with approximately 98.5% observed a single time. Approximately 0.38% of the sample lies in the top ten.

The source material was naive CD4+ T cells sorted from blood. Per the publication, the cell subset or site label means: CD45RA+ positively selected. The clonotype was recovered from a man under 40 in good health. This receptor chain uses TRBV5-1 and TRBJ1-1, with no confidently assigned D gene. CDR3 sequence: CASSLEPKRNTEAFF. Here is the DNA: TGCGCCAGCAGCTTGGAACCGAAAAGGAACACTGAAGCTTTCTTT.